These T cell receptor beta chains were read from a single sample in a study of T-cell memory formation after mild COVID-19. From the 5' RACE reads, TCRdb called clonotypes with MiXCR, one entry per CDR3 protein. The table records about 400,000 distinct CDR3 sequences, approximately 24% of them present only once. Sequenced: PBMCs or a T cell subset sorted from them (not recorded which). The origin of the receptors is an adult woman who had mild COVID-19 (a few samples of this study predate the infection). Cell type and time point are not known. CDR3s include the opening cysteine and the closing phenylalanine or tryptophan.

j_call v_call cdr3_aa
TRBJ2-7 TRBV7-9 CASSLELGGNYEQYF
TRBJ2-1 TRBV2 CASTASGRGEQFF
TRBJ1-5 TRBV20-1 CSARDLTNQPQHF
TRBJ2-5 TRBV18 CASSPSHSKETQYF
TRBJ1-5 TRBV3-1 CASSQENRNQPQHF
TRBJ1-1 TRBV7-9 CASSLRDTRLNTEAFF
TRBJ2-7 TRBV20-1 CSARDRSGGTEQYF
TRBJ2-3 TRBV5-5 CASSATGGTDTQYF
TRBJ2-4 TRBV3-1 CASTGAGNIQYF
TRBJ2-5 TRBV6-5 CASSPLLAGSETQYF
TRBJ1-6 TRBV6-1 CATVDGDSYNSPLHF
TRBJ2-7 TRBV10-3 CAIQDRDNSYEQYF
TRBJ1-2 TRBV5-4 CASSLPRSSYGYTF
TRBJ2-2 TRBV5-4 CASSLERRGQELFF
TRBJ2-5 TRBV24-1 CATSDGQGIQETQYF
TRBJ2-7 TRBV7-9 CASSPTTGAHEQYF
TRBJ1-3 TRBV20-1 CSARPPGLISGNTIYF
TRBJ1-5 TRBV20-1 CGARAGGQPQHF
TRBJ2-1 TRBV27 CASSLLTSGRGHEQFF
TRBJ2-7 TRBV18 CASSPTDSSYEQYF
TRBJ1-2 TRBV4-1 CASSHSTGADYGYTF
TRBJ2-2 TRBV2 CASSVIVSNTGELFF
TRBJ2-5 TRBV27 CASRPGQGAVETQYF
TRBJ2-7 TRBV12-3/TRBV12-4 CASSYHLFWLAGGPENEQYF
TRBJ1-2 TRBV20-1 CSASSSAQLTF
TRBJ2-1 TRBV5-1 CASSLTGTGDNEQFF
TRBJ1-1 TRBV29-1 CSALGGVANTEAFF
TRBJ1-5 TRBV2 CASSGRTGFNQPQHF
TRBJ2-7 TRBV12-3/TRBV12-4 CASSPHRYEQYF
TRBJ2-2 TRBV11-2 CASSPTLSGELFF
TRBJ2-5 TRBV18 CASSPLPSQRNQETQYF
TRBJ2-2 TRBV5-1 CASTRKGGTGELFF
TRBJ2-5 TRBV5-4 CASSEGTSGTAETQYF
TRBJ2-5 TRBV20-1 CSARVGKGTQYF
TRBJ2-2 TRBV4-3 CASSQVSGGIDTGELFF
TRBJ2-1 TRBV18 CASSPNQGDEQFF
TRBJ2-7 TRBV24-1 CATSGDTSYEQYF
TRBJ2-5 TRBV24-1 CATSDPGTSGGKETQYF
TRBJ2-5 TRBV7-6 CASSFRPPWSDLAGVETQYF
TRBJ1-6 TRBV15 CATSVKDTVNSYNSPLHF
TRBJ1-1 TRBV12-3/TRBV12-4 CASSQASEPSMNTEAFF
TRBJ1-2 TRBV18 CASSHFQLTGANYGYTF
TRBJ2-4 TRBV28 CASSTGYTKNIQYF